What follows is one TCR beta chain and its context. Splitting of CD4+ cells produced CD45RA+ naive and CD45RA-negative memory subsets. Trimming took 3 bases from V and 4 from J, leaving 15 bases between them. The germline gives CDR1 SNHLY, CDR2 FYNNEI. This CDR3 comprises 15 residues. The sample comes from a study of shared clonotypes between healthy human individuals. Study background: Samples came from a couple of female and three male donors aged 18 to 49.

Original processing notes: ImmunoSEQ output held junction-only sequences without quality scores, so filtering differed. Profiled with immunoSEQ multiplex PCR; TCRdb holds only in-frame clones, not every one. Clone size and the V and J calls come from that table; the DNA yielded D and trimming. The sample consists of roughly 520,000 clones, more than 95% of them appearing once. The sequencing sample was made of naive CD4+ T cells sorted from blood. As to subset: CD45RA+ positively selected. This receptor was taken from a woman in her 30s in good health. The chain recombines TRBV2 with TRBJ1-2; possible D gene TRBD1, 5 bases. CDR3 nucleotides: TGTGCCAGCAGTGAGATCCAGGGAGGAGCCTATGGCTACACCTTC. Its protein is CASSEIQGGAYGYTF.